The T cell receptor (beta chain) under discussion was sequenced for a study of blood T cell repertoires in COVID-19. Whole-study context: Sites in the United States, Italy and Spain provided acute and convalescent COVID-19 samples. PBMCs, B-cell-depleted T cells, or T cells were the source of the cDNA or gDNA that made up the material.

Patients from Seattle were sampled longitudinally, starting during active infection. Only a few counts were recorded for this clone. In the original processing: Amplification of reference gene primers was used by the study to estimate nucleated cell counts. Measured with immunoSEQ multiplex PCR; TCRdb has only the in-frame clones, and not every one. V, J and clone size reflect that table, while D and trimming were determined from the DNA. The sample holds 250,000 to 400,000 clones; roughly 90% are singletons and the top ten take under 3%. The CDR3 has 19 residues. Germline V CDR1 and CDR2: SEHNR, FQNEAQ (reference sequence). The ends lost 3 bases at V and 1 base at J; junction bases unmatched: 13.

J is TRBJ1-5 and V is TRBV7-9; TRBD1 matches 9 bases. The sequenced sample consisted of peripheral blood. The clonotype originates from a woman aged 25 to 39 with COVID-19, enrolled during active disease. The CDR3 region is CASSLEPGQGDSSNQPQHF. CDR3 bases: TGTGCCAGCAGCTTGGAGCCGGGACAGGGAGACAGCAGCAATCAGCCCCAGCATTTT.